This T cell receptor (beta chain) derives from a study of breast tumors, draining lymph nodes, adjacent tissues. Overall study findings and caveats: Compared with lymph nodes, tumors were less diverse; compared with nontumor tissue, more. Findings are consistent with lymph node origin and intratumoral expansion of most tumor T cells. Compared with basal-like, luminal-like tumors shared significantly more repertoire with nontumor tissue. The lymph node origin of tumor T cells was framed as consistent with a hypothesis, not demonstrated.

MiXCR was run by TCRdb on the multiplex PCR reads, yielding one entry per CDR3 protein. The sample shows about 200,000 distinct CDR3 sequences, less than 40% of them seen only once. Axillary draining lymph nodes of breast cancer patients supplied the node samples. This clonotype was seen repeatedly, ten times or more. Antigen unknown. V shed 0 bases, J shed 8 bases, and the junction held 9 bases outside the gene matches. The germline V gene encodes CDR1 LGHNA and CDR2 YSLEER. The CDR3 runs to 16 residues. The TCR was taken from a female donor with breast cancer. Some clones in this sample may be carry-over from other donors' samples. The genes are TRBV4-3 and TRBJ2-1; 8 nucleotides agree with TRBD2. Sequencing was carried out using axillary lymph node tissue. The CDR3 reads CASSQDWIAGWYEQFF. Here the CDR3 DNA reads TGCGCCAGCAGCCAAGATTGGATAGCGGGGTGGTATGAGCAGTTCTTC.